What follows are 19 T cell receptor beta chains derived from one specimen sequenced in a study of blood T cell repertoires in COVID-19. Libraries were prepared by immunoSEQ multiplex PCR; TCRdb keeps only in-frame clonotypes and omits some of them. The data hold under 150,000 clones, with about 85% observed a single time. The source material was peripheral blood. The receptors originated from a man aged 40-49 years with acute or convalescent COVID-19.

This clone has only a few counts. This chain uses TRBV5-4 with TRBJ2-7, with TRBD1 matching 11 bases. Germline CDR1 is SGHNT and CDR2 is YYREEE (reference sequence). Trimming at V came to 4 bases and at J to 7 bases, leaving 7 bases not matched to a gene. The CDR3 has 14 residues. This chain's CDR3 is CASSTGQGVEEQYF. The CDR3 bases are TGTGCCAGCAGCACGGGACAGGGGGTAGAAGAGCAGTACTTC.

The chain carries TRBV5-5 and TRBJ1-4, with 8 bases that match TRBD1. Germline lookup yields CDR1 SGHKS and CDR2 YYEKEE (reference sequence). CDR3 length: 15 amino acids. V trimming: 3 bases; J trimming: 13 bases; junction bases outside the gene matches: 14. CDR3 coding DNA: TGTGCCAGCAGCTCTCACCCTACGGACAGGGACAGACTGTTTTTT. This sequence encodes CASSSHPTDRDRLFF.

The chain employs TRBV5-6 and TRBJ1-6; TRBD1 might be the D (6 bases). The CDR3 length is 16 residues. Germline V gene data show CDR1 as SGHDT and CDR2 as YYEEEE. Trimming shortened V by 4 bases and J by 10 bases, and 21 bases separated the two germline ends. The CDR3 nucleotides read TGTGCCAGCAGCCACGCGCTACAGGGACCCTTCTCACCCCTCCACTTT. Protein sequence: CASSHALQGPFSPLHF.

V and J are TRBV7-2 and TRBJ1-1; D is unclear. Germline V gene sequence: CDR1 SGHTA, CDR2 FQGNSA. V dropped 4 bases and J dropped 1 base, with 10 bases sitting between them. This CDR3 region has 14 residues. The CDR3 DNA reads as TGTGCCAGCAGCTCATCCCGGGGGAACACTGAAGCTTTCTTT. It translates to CASSSSRGNTEAFF.

This clone has just one count. The gene calls are TRBV4-2 and TRBJ1-1; D unresolved. This CDR3 has 16 amino acids. Between the trimmed V and J ends, which lost 1 base and 1 base, there was a span of 13 bases. Per the germline V gene, CDR1 is LGHNA and CDR2 is YNFKEQ. CDR3 protein: CASSQGMPDSNTEAFF. CDR3 bases: TGTGCCAGCAGCCAAGGTATGCCAGACTCGAACACTGAAGCTTTCTTT.

As DNA, the CDR3 is TGTGCCAGCAGTCCTACGTACAGGATTCATGGCTACACCTTC. Translation: CASSPTYRIHGYTF. The chain uses TRBV7-9 and TRBJ1-2; D perhaps matches TRBD1 (5 bases). The germline V and J ends were trimmed by 6 bases and 6 bases, with 17 bases remaining between them. Germline values: CDR1 SEHNR, CDR2 FQNEAQ (reference sequence). The CDR3 has 14 amino acids. The variable domain in full, completed from reference TRBV7-9 and TRBJ1-2, reads DTGVSQNPRHKITKRGQNVTFRCDPISEHNRLYWYRQTLGQGPEFLTYFQNEAQLEKSRLLSDRFSAERPKGSFSTLEIQRTEQGDSAMYLCASSPTYRIHGYTFGSGTRLTVV.

The chain employs TRBV9 and TRBJ2-2, with TRBD1 matching 7 bases. Germline V CDR1 and CDR2: SGDLS, YYNGEE. V shed 4 bases and J 4 bases; nucleotides not matched to a gene: 1. This CDR3 comprises 13 residues. CDR3 nucleotide sequence: TGTGCCAGCAGCCCAGGGGGCACCGGGGAGCTGTTTTTT. Its translation is CASSPGGTGELFF.

The gene calls are TRBV19 and TRBJ1-5, with 8 positions matching TRBD1. The junction had 10 bases not matched to a gene; V was cut back by 9 bases and J by 6 bases. The CDR3 is 14 amino acids. Looked up from germline, CDR1 is LNHDA and CDR2 is SQIVND (reference sequence). The CDR3 DNA is TGTGCCAGGCCTCCGGGACAGGAGTCTCAGCCCCAGCATTTT. This gives the protein CARPPGQESQPQHF.

With respect to this clone: Additional DNA sequences in this sample encode the identical CDR3. The chain carries TRBV24-1 and TRBJ2-1; possible D gene TRBD1, 6 bases. The CDR3 spans 15 residues. The germline V gene encodes CDR1 KGHDR and CDR2 SFDVKD. The ends were cut back, 2 bases at V and 0 bases at J, with 7 bases in the middle. The CDR3 spells CATSDSTGSYNEQFF. The CDR3 DNA sequence: TGTGCCACCAGTGATTCGACAGGCTCCTACAATGAGCAGTTCTTC.

The V gene is TRBV18, the J gene TRBJ1-4, with D possibly matching TRBD1 (5 bases). The CDR3 spans 14 residues. Trimming took 0 bases from V and 7 from J, leaving 9 bases between them. Germline V gene data show CDR1 as KGHSH and CDR2 as LQKENI. The CDR3 loop reads CASSPPRVGEKLFF. The CDR3 DNA reads TGTGCCAGCTCACCACCCAGGGTGGGTGAAAAACTGTTTTTT.

In this sample, this clone turned up a few times. The CDR3 is CASSWGDRNTEAFF. Written as DNA, the CDR3 is TGTGCCAGCAGTTGGGGGGACAGGAACACTGAAGCTTTCTTT. The V and J genes are TRBV6-5 and TRBJ1-1; 7 bases match TRBD1. Per the germline V gene, CDR1 is MNHEY and CDR2 is SVGAGI. This CDR3 is built from 14 residues. With 4 bases clipped from V and 1 base from J, the junction kept 3 bases outside the gene matches.

This clone turned up a few times. The V gene is TRBV9, the J gene TRBJ1-5, with D unclear. This CDR3 has 14 residues. Germline V gives CDR1 SGDLS, CDR2 YYNGEE. The V end was cut by 2 bases, the J end by 6 bases, with 12 bases between. CDR3 sequence: CASSVSGGGQPQHF. CDR3 nucleotide sequence: TGTGCCAGCAGCGTCTCAGGAGGAGGTCAGCCCCAGCATTTT. The full variable domain, rest sourced from reference TRBV9 and TRBJ1-5, is DSGVTQTPKHLITATGQRVTLRCSPRSGDLSVYWYQQSLDQGLQFLIQYYNGEERAKGNILERFSAQQFPDLHSELNLSSLELGDSALYFCASSVSGGGQPQHFGDGTRLSIL.

This sequence joins TRBV11-2 and TRBJ1-2, with 7 bases identical to TRBD1. The germline V gene encodes CDR1 SGHAT and CDR2 FQNNGV. This CDR3 has 14 amino acids. With V trimmed by 4 bases and J by 6 bases, 8 bases remained unmatched. CDR3 DNA: TGTGCCAGCAGCTCTCGAGGACAGGTCGATGGCTACACCTTC. Its translation is CASSSRGQVDGYTF.

This chain links TRBV6-5 with TRBJ1-2, with 12 bases lining up with TRBD1. The CDR3 totals 15 residues. CDR1 and CDR2 from the germline V gene are MNHEY and SVGAGI. Trimming cost V 6 bases and J 2 bases; bases outside gene matches: 4. CDR3 nucleotides: TGTGCCAGCAGGACGGGACAGGGGGCGAACTATGGCTACACCTTC. Protein product: CASRTGQGANYGYTF.

V gene TRBV15 combines with J gene TRBJ1-6; TRBD1 might be the D (6 bases). CDR1 and CDR2 (germline): LNHNV, YYDKDF (reference sequence). This CDR3 comprises 16 residues. The V gene lost 0 bases and the J gene lost 6 bases, with 12 bases spanning the gap. The CDR3 coding sequence is TGTGCCACCAGCAGAGACAGGGGCCTCGTTAATTCACCCCTCCACTTT. Encoded protein: CATSRDRGLVNSPLHF.

The rearrangement joins TRBV29-1 to TRBJ2-7, with a possible D match to TRBD2 (7 bases). This CDR3 is 11 amino acids long. The ends were cut back, 3 bases at V and 10 bases at J, with 13 bases in the middle. Looked up from germline, CDR1 is SQVTM and CDR2 is ANQGSEA. CDR3 nucleotides: TGCAGCGTTGACAGGGAGGGGGTCCAGTACTTC. This translates into CSVDREGVQYF.

This chain uses TRBV3-1 (or the pseudogene TRBV3-2) with TRBJ2-7; D is possibly TRBD1 (6 bases). Trimming stripped 4 bases from V and 3 bases from J, with 13 bases between. Germline assignment: CDR1 LGHDT and CDR2 YNNKEL (reference sequence). CDR3 length: 14 amino acids. As DNA, the CDR3 is TGTGCCAGCAGCCGTAGAACAGGGTACTACGAGCAGTACTTC. It encodes CASSRRTGYYEQYF.

Only one count was recorded for this clone. This chain connects TRBV7-6 to TRBJ2-7; D is possibly TRBD2 (6 bases). This CDR3 spans 15 amino acids. Germline V gene lookup returns CDR1 SGHVS and CDR2 FNYEAQ. The V and J ends lost 2 bases and 0 bases respectively, with 11 bases between them. CDR3 in amino acids: CASSLIPGDSYEQYF. DNA for the CDR3: TGTGCCAGCAGCTTAATCCCGGGGGACTCCTACGAGCAGTACTTC.

The gene calls are TRBV5-1 and TRBJ2-3; TRBD2 aligns across 8 bases. V dropped 2 bases and J dropped 2; count of bases not matched to a gene: 4. The length of the CDR3 is 15 residues. Germline CDR1 SGHRS, CDR2 YFSETQ. CDR3 bases: TGCGCCAGCAGCTTCGTAGCGGGGAACACAGATACGCAGTATTTT. Residues: CASSFVAGNTDTQYF. Supplemented by reference TRBV5-1 and TRBJ2-3, the full variable domain reads KAGVTQTPRYLIKTRGQQVTLSCSPISGHRSVSWYQQTPGQGLQFLFEYFSETQRNKGNFPGRFSGRQFSNSRSEMNVSTLELGDSALYLCASSFVAGNTDTQYFGPGTRLTVL.